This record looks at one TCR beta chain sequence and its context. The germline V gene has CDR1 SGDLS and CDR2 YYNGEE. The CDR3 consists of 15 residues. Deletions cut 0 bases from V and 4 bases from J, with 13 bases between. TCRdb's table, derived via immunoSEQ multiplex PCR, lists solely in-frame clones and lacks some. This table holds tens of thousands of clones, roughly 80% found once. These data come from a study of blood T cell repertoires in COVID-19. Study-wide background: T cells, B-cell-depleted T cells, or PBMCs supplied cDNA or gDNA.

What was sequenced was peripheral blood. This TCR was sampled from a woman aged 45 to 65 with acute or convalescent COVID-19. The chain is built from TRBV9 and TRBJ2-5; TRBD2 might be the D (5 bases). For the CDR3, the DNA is TGTGCCAGCAGCGTAGGGTCGGGGTTCTTAGAGACCCAGTACTTC. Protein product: CASSVGSGFLETQYF.